Only a few counts were recorded for the clone carrying this T cell receptor (beta chain). Its antigen is undetermined. The sample originates from a study of cytomegalovirus exposure and HLA in healthy donors. Regarding the study as a whole: Most TCR sequences were seen very rarely across donors, but some public TCRs occurred in many. Researchers catalogued some 160 TCR beta chains as cytomegalovirus-associated.

V trimming: 11 bases; J trimming: 5 bases; junction bases outside the gene matches: 22. This CDR3 contains 18 residues. Germline values: CDR1 LGHNT, CDR2 FRNRAP. Produced via immunoSEQ multiplex PCR; TCRdb's table is partial and in-frame only. The table lists more than 95,000 clones, around 88% of them singletons. The donors formed part of the approximately 120-subject validation cohort, distinct from the roughly 700-subject first cohort. Material: PBMCs. This TCR was recovered from a man younger than 30 in good health and CMV-seronegative. V and J are TRBV12-5 and TRBJ2-5; TRBD1 agrees at 11 bases. For the CDR3, the DNA is TGTGCTTCGACTATGGATTTCGATCGGACAGGGGGCGAGGAGACCCAGTACTTC. This gives the protein CASTMDFDRTGGEETQYF.